These 30 T cell receptor beta chains originate from one sample sequenced in a study of cytotoxic CD8 clonotypes in ibrutinib-treated CLL. Libraries were prepared by immunoSEQ multiplex PCR; TCRdb keeps only in-frame clonotypes and omits some of them. The table has about 120,000 clones, about 50% seen once. Sample: PBMCs, taken after 24 months of ibrutinib treatment. The receptors shown here come from a human donor with chronic lymphocytic leukemia.

The J gene is TRBJ1-1, the V gene TRBV30; D unresolved. The CDR3 is 12 residues long. The ends were cut back, 7 bases at V and 0 bases at J, with 9 bases in the middle. In germline, CDR1 is GTSNPN, CDR2 SVGIG (reference sequence). The CDR3 region has the DNA TGTGCCTTCAAGCAGATGAACACTGAAGCTTTCTTT. This sequence encodes CAFKQMNTEAFF.

This clone was recorded once. This chain links TRBV5-6 with TRBJ2-7; D may be TRBD1 (5 bases). This CDR3 spans 15 amino acids. Per germline, CDR1 SGHDT and CDR2 YYEEEE. The V and J ends lost 1 base and 4 bases respectively, with 15 bases between them. CDR3 DNA sequence: TGTGCCAGCAGCTTGAGGCAGGGCGAATCGTACGAGCAGTACTTC. Translation: CASSLRQGESYEQYF.

CDR3 sequence (DNA): TGTGCCAGTAGTCCGGGAGGAGGGGCTGGAAACACCATATATTTT. It yields the protein CASSPGGGAGNTIYF. This chain connects TRBV19 to TRBJ1-3; a weak D match, TRBD1 (5 bases). CDR1 and CDR2 from the germline V gene are LNHDA and SQIVND (reference sequence). With 5 bases removed from V and 2 bases from J, the gap between germline ends came to 13 bases. The CDR3 loop spans 15 amino acids.

This chain uses TRBV5-1 with TRBJ2-3; possible D gene TRBD2, 6 bases. The CDR3 totals 15 residues. Trimming left V 0 bases short and J 4 bases short, with 12 bases between. CDR1 SGHRS and CDR2 YFSETQ come from the germline V gene. CDR3 protein: CASSLVAGSPDTQYF. The CDR3, as DNA: TGCGCCAGCAGCTTGGTGGCGGGGAGCCCAGATACGCAGTATTTT.

V usage is TRBV2 and J usage is TRBJ1-6; no clear D. CDR3 size: 14 residues. Trimming removed 8 bases at V and 0 bases at J, with 8 bases between. Germline CDR1 reads SNHLY; CDR2 reads FYNNEI. The chain's CDR3 is CASGENSYNSPLHF. In nucleotides, the CDR3 is TGTGCCAGCGGGGAAAACTCCTATAATTCACCCCTCCACTTT.

This clone is a singleton in its sample. V and J are TRBV9 and TRBJ2-3; TRBD1 matches at 9 bases. Germline V gene data show CDR1 as SGDLS and CDR2 as YYNGEE. V shed 4 bases and J 6 bases; nucleotides not matched to a gene: 6. The CDR3 consists of 14 residues. The CDR3 DNA is TGTGCCAGCAGCACCGGGACAGGGCCGGATACGCAGTATTTT. Amino acid sequence: CASSTGTGPDTQYF. The full variable domain, completed using reference TRBV9 and TRBJ2-3, is DSGVTQTPKHLITATGQRVTLRCSPRSGDLSVYWYQQSLDQGLQFLIQYYNGEERAKGNILERFSAQQFPDLHSELNLSSLELGDSALYFCASSTGTGPDTQYFGPGTRLTVL.

J is TRBJ2-3 and V is TRBV2, with 13 bases identical to TRBD2. The V gene end was trimmed by 5 bases and the J gene end by 2 bases; junction bases not matched to a gene: 7. Germline CDR1 and CDR2: SNHLY and FYNNEI. The CDR3 totals 17 residues. The CDR3 region is CASSRLAGGQPTDTQYF. The CDR3 bases are TGTGCCAGCAGTAGACTAGCGGGGGGCCAACCCACAGATACGCAGTATTTT.

This chain uses TRBV5-1 with TRBJ2-1, with TRBD2 matching over 7 bases. CDR1 is SGHRS, CDR2 YFSETQ, per germline. This CDR3 is built from 14 residues. J gave up 2 bases and V 5 bases, and 4 bases lay outside the gene matches. CDR3 DNA: TGCGCCAGCAGAGGCGGGGGAGCCTACAATGAGCAGTTCTTC. The encoded protein is CASRGGGAYNEQFF. The whole variable domain, remainder taken from reference TRBV5-1 and TRBJ2-1, is KAGVTQTPRYLIKTRGQQVTLSCSPISGHRSVSWYQQTPGQGLQFLFEYFSETQRNKGNFPGRFSGRQFSNSRSEMNVSTLELGDSALYLCASRGGGAYNEQFFGPGTRLTVL.

The CDR3 coding sequence is TGTGCCAGCAGCGGGAGGGGAGCAAAAGAGACCCAGTACTTC. As protein: CASSGRGAKETQYF. This chain connects TRBV9 to TRBJ2-5, with TRBD2 as a possible D gene (6 bases). The V end was cut by 3 bases, the J end by 3 bases, with 12 bases between. The CDR3 is made up of 14 amino acids. The germline V gene encodes CDR1 SGDLS and CDR2 YYNGEE.

This rearrangement joins TRBV4-1 to TRBJ1-5, with D hard to call. The CDR3 is 13 amino acids. V was pared by 3 bases and J by 5 bases, with 8 bases between. From germline, CDR1 is MGHRA and CDR2 YSYEKL. As DNA, the CDR3 is TGCGCCAGCAGCCATGGTCCCGATCAGCCCCAGCATTTT. It translates to CASSHGPDQPQHF.

A single count supports this clone. The CDR3 reads CASSPSWPSGETQYF. CDR3 bases: TGTGCCAGCAGCCCAAGCTGGCCTAGCGGGGAGACCCAGTACTTC. The chain uses TRBV9 and TRBJ2-5, with TRBD2 matching over 8 bases. The germline CDR1 and CDR2 sequences are SGDLS and YYNGEE. The CDR3 runs to 15 residues. With V trimmed by 4 bases and J by 5 bases, 10 bases remained unmatched.

The gene calls are TRBV28 and TRBJ2-3; D tentatively reads TRBD1 or TRBD2 (5 bases each). The CDR3 totals 14 residues. From germline, CDR1 is MDHEN and CDR2 SYDVKM. With 3 bases removed from V and 3 bases from J, the gap between germline ends came to 10 bases. The CDR3 DNA is TGTGCCAGCAGTTTGTCGGGGCAGACAGATACGCAGTATTTT. Translation gives CASSLSGQTDTQYF.

The table lists this clone with a few counts. The gene calls are TRBV11-3 and TRBJ2-3, with D uncertain. The germline V and J ends were trimmed by 1 base and 3 bases, with 11 bases remaining between them. Germline V gives CDR1 SGHNT, CDR2 YENEEA. The CDR3 is made up of 15 amino acids. The CDR3 is CASSLGAPGTDTQYF. The DNA of the CDR3 is TGTGCCAGCAGCTTAGGAGCCCCTGGGACAGATACGCAGTATTTT.

V is TRBV25-1 and J is TRBJ1-1; D may be TRBD1 (6 bases). The V end was cut by 7 bases, the J end by 6 bases, with 15 bases between. CDR1 and CDR2 (germline): MGHDK, SYGVNS. This CDR3 region has 13 residues. CDR3 loop: CASTQGGAAEAFF. Written as DNA, the CDR3 is TGTGCCAGCACCCAAGGGGGGGCCGCTGAAGCTTTCTTT.

The chain combines TRBV10-2 with TRBJ2-5, with 7 bases identical to TRBD1. The CDR3 runs to 14 residues. Germline loops: CDR1 WSHSY, CDR2 SAAADI. V was pared by 6 bases and J by 5 bases, with 9 bases of the junction left unmatched. In DNA, the CDR3 is TGCGCCAGCAGGGAACAGGGGAATGGGGAGACCCAGTACTTC. Residues: CASREQGNGETQYF.

This clone was found a few times. The chain has TRBV19 and TRBJ1-5; TRBD1 might be the D (5 bases). The CDR3 contains 15 residues. V dropped 8 bases and J dropped 0 bases, with 14 bases sitting between them. Germline lookup yields CDR1 LNHDA and CDR2 SQIVND (reference sequence). The CDR3 is CASHRQMYSNQPQHF. In DNA, the CDR3 is TGTGCCAGTCACCGACAGATGTATAGCAATCAGCCCCAGCATTTT.

The chain recombines TRBV29-1 with TRBJ2-1, with 8 positions matching TRBD1. J gave up 8 bases and V 5 bases, and 8 bases lay outside the gene matches. The CDR3 spans 13 residues. Germline-derived CDR1 and CDR2 are SQVTM and ANQGSEA. CDR3: CSVWYQGAYEQFF. CDR3 coding DNA: TGCAGCGTTTGGTATCAGGGGGCGTATGAGCAGTTCTTC.

This clone has a handful of counts. This chain's CDR3 is CASSLEPGGALNTEAFF. The CDR3 DNA sequence: TGTGCCAGCAGCTTGGAGCCAGGGGGGGCGTTGAACACTGAAGCTTTCTTT. The chain employs TRBV5-4 and TRBJ1-1; TRBD1 agrees at 7 bases. Germline CDR1 reads SGHNT; CDR2 reads YYREEE (reference sequence). The V segment lost 0 bases and the J segment 0 bases; nucleotides outside the gene matches: 8. The CDR3 consists of 17 residues. The entire variable domain, with the rest obtained from reference TRBV5-4 and TRBJ1-1, is as follows: ETGVTQSPTHLIKTRGQQVTLRCSSQSGHNTVSWYQQALGQGPQFIFQYYREEENGRGNFPPRFSGLQFPNYSSELNVNALELDDSALYLCASSLEPGGALNTEAFFGQGTRLTVV.

The chain carries TRBV2 and TRBJ1-5; no definite D call. The CDR3 loop spans 14 amino acids. Germline CDR1 SNHLY, CDR2 FYNNEI. Trimming cost V 8 bases and J 3 bases, with 14 bases left between them. CDR3 bases: TGTGCCAGCTCCCCCGCAGGCCCCAATCAGCCCCAGCATTTT. Translated, it gives CASSPAGPNQPQHF. Full variable domain (remainder filled in from reference TRBV2 and TRBJ1-5): EPEVTQTPSHQVTQMGQEVILRCVPISNHLYFYWYRQILGQKVEFLVSFYNNEISEKSEIFDDQFSVERPDGSNFTLKIRSTKLEDSAMYFCASSPAGPNQPQHFGDGTRLSIL.

V usage is TRBV5-1 and J usage is TRBJ1-2; D gene unclear. V lost 4 bases and J 2 bases, leaving 9 bases between the germline ends. The length of the CDR3 is 13 residues. The germline gives CDR1 SGHRS, CDR2 YFSETQ. For the CDR3, the DNA is TGCGCCAGCAGCCCATCCGGGAACTATGGCTACACCTTC. Residues: CASSPSGNYGYTF.

The rearrangement joins TRBV5-6 to TRBJ1-6, with a possible D match to TRBD1 (5 bases). V lost 0 bases and J 7 bases, leaving 11 bases between the germline ends. Looked up from germline, CDR1 is SGHDT and CDR2 is YYEEEE. The CDR3 runs 15 residues. Written as DNA, the CDR3 is TGTGCCAGCAGCTTGGTGGGCGGGACCAATTCACCCCTCCACTTT. It encodes CASSLVGGTNSPLHF. Drawing the rest from reference TRBV5-6 and TRBJ1-6, the complete variable domain is DAGVTQSPTHLIKTRGQQVTLRCSPKSGHDTVSWYQQALGQGPQFIFQYYEEEERQRGNFPDRFSGHQFPNYSSELNVNALLLGDSALYLCASSLVGGTNSPLHFGNGTRLTVT.

V is TRBV5-1 and J is TRBJ1-5; the match to TRBD1 covers 7 bases. This CDR3 has 14 residues. Germline CDR1 is SGHRS and CDR2 is YFSETQ. Germline trimming cut 0 bases from V and 9 bases from J; bases unmatched to any gene: 6. CDR3 nucleotides: TGCGCCAGCAGCTTGGAGGCAGGGGGTGGGCCCCAGCATTTT. Encoded protein: CASSLEAGGGPQHF.

This chain connects TRBV15 to TRBJ2-5; D unclear. Germline V CDR1 and CDR2: LNHNV, YYDKDF (reference sequence). The CDR3 contains 15 residues. V lost 2 bases to trimming and J lost 9 bases, with 19 bases between them. CDR3 region: CATSRNTDGLAAQYF. CDR3 DNA sequence: TGTGCCACCAGCAGAAACACGGACGGCCTGGCGGCCCAGTACTTC.

The CDR3 spells CASSFRDRGTEAFF. CDR3 DNA sequence: TGTGCCAGCAGTTTTAGGGACAGGGGCACTGAAGCTTTCTTT. This rearrangement joins TRBV6-5 to TRBJ1-1; 10 bases align to TRBD1. In germline, CDR1 is MNHEY, CDR2 SVGAGI. The length of the CDR3 is 14 residues. J gave up 4 bases and V 4 bases, and 3 bases lay outside the gene matches.

This rearrangement joins TRBV6-1 to TRBJ1-4, with TRBD1 identical over 7 bases. V dropped 5 bases and J dropped 0; count of bases not matched to a gene: 3. The CDR3 runs 15 residues. CDR1 and CDR2 from the germline V gene are MNHNS and SASEGT. The CDR3 region has the DNA TGTGCCAGCAGTTCGGGACAGTCAACTAATGAAAAACTGTTTTTT. It yields the protein CASSSGQSTNEKLFF.

This rearrangement joins TRBV11-3 to TRBJ2-7; possibly TRBD2 for D (6 bases). The CDR3 runs 16 residues. V was trimmed by 0 bases and J by 7 bases, leaving 19 bases between them. The germline V gene encodes CDR1 SGHNT and CDR2 YENEEA. Written as DNA, the CDR3 is TGTGCCAGCAGCTTAGAGAGAGGGACTGAGCCTAGGGAGCAGTACTTC. Protein: CASSLERGTEPREQYF. Supplemented by reference TRBV11-3 and TRBJ2-7, the full variable domain reads EAGVVQSPRYKIIEKKQPVAFWCNPISGHNTLYWYLQNLGQGPELLIRYENEEAVDDSQLPKDRFSAERLKGVDSTLKIQPAELGDSAVYLCASSLERGTEPREQYFGPGTRLTVT.

As for this clone: The same CDR3 can be traced to other DNA sequences in this sample. The chain joins TRBV13 to TRBJ2-5, with D possibly being TRBD1 (6 bases). V lost 0 bases and J lost 2, with 10 bases in between. The CDR3 is made up of 15 amino acids. From germline, CDR1 is PRHDT and CDR2 FYEKMQ (reference sequence). For the CDR3, the DNA is TGTGCCAGCAGCTTAGGGGACAGAGATCAAGAGACCCAGTACTTC. Translation gives CASSLGDRDQETQYF.

The CDR3 DNA is TGTGCCAGCAGTTCAAAGTGGGGGGCCGGCTACGAGCAGTACTTC. Its translation is CASSSKWGAGYEQYF. The chain has TRBV27 and TRBJ2-7; D may correspond to TRBD1 or TRBD2 (6 bases each). The CDR3 is 15 amino acids. V shed 4 bases and J shed 3 bases, with 16 bases lying between them. Germline V gene data show CDR1 as MNHEY and CDR2 as SMNVEV (reference sequence).

The chain carries TRBV29-1 and TRBJ2-5, with D possibly matching TRBD1 (6 bases). Trimming shortened V by 7 bases and J by 2 bases, and 11 bases separated the two germline ends. The CDR3 has 12 amino acids. CDR1 is SQVTM and CDR2 is ANQGSEA in the germline V gene. The CDR3 loop is CSAGDAQETQYF. CDR3 bases: TGCAGCGCAGGGGACGCACAAGAGACCCAGTACTTC.

The chain combines TRBV28 with TRBJ1-2; the D gene is possibly TRBD1 (5 bases). The CDR3 is 15 amino acids. Germline loops: CDR1 MDHEN, CDR2 SYDVKM. V lost 3 bases to trimming and J lost 4 bases, with 15 bases between them. The CDR3 DNA follows: TGTGCCAGCAGTTTGCTCGGAGAGGGACCCTATGGCTACACCTTC. Translated: CASSLLGEGPYGYTF.